The T cell receptor (beta chain) under discussion was sequenced for a study of cytomegalovirus exposure and HLA in healthy donors. General observations from the study: Most subjects had HLA-A and HLA-B alleles reportedly predicted accurately by TCR beta sequences. Specificity for CMV antigens was confirmed in vitro for a few of the CMV-associated chains.

V was clipped by 5 bases and J by 1 base, with 11 bases between them. CDR1 and CDR2 from the germline V gene are LNHDA and SQIVND (reference sequence). CDR3 length equals 14 residues. The primer mix had 60 Vbeta and 13 Jbeta primers. TCRdb's copy holds only in-frame clones and misses some; the assay was immunoSEQ multiplex PCR. The sample carries 86,000 or so clones, more than 75% recorded once. As to this clone: Its matching antigen is unknown.

The sequencing input was PBMCs. This chain links TRBV19 with TRBJ2-5; tentatively, D is TRBD1 (5 bases). The sequence was obtained from a woman aged 40-49 years in good health and CMV-seropositive. CDR3 amino acids: CASSFGRVQETQYF. DNA for the CDR3: TGTGCCAGTAGTTTCGGCAGGGTCCAAGAGACCCAGTACTTC.